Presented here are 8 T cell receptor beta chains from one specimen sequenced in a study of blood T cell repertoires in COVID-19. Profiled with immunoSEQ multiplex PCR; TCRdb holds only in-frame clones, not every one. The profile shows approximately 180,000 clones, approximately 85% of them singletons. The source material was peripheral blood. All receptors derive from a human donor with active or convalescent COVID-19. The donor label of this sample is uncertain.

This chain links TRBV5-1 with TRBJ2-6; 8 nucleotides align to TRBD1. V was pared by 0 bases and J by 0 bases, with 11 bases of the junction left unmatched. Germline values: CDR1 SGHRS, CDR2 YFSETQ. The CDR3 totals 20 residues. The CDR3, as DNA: TGCGCCAGCAGCTTGGCCGGGGCAGGGGGCAGATTCTCTGGGGCCAACGTCCTGACTTTC. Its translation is CASSLAGAGGRFSGANVLTF.

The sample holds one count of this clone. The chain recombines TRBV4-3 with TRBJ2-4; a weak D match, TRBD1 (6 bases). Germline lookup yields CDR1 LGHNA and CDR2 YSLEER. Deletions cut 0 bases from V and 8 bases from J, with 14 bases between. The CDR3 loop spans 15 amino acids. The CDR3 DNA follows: TGCGCCAGCAGCCAAGAAGGGCTACAGGGAGACATTCAGTACTTC. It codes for CASSQEGLQGDIQYF.

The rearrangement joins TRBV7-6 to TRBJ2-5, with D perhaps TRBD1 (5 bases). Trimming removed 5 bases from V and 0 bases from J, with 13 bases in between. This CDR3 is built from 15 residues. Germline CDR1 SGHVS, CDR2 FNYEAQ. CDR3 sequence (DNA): TGTGCCAGCAGCCAAAGTCAGGGAAACCAAGAGACCCAGTACTTC. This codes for CASSQSQGNQETQYF.

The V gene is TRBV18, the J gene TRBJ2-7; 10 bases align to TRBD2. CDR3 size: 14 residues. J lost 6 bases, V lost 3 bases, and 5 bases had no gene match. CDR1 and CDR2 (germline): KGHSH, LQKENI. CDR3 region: CASSPGTSALEQYF. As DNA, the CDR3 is TGTGCCAGCTCACCCGGGACTAGCGCTCTCGAGCAGTACTTC. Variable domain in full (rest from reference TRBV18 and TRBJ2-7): NAGVMQNPRHLVRRRGQEARLRCSPMKGHSHVYWYRQLPEEGLKFMVYLQKENIIDESGMPKERFSAEFPKEGPSILRIQQVVRGDSAAYFCASSPGTSALEQYFGPGTRLTVT.

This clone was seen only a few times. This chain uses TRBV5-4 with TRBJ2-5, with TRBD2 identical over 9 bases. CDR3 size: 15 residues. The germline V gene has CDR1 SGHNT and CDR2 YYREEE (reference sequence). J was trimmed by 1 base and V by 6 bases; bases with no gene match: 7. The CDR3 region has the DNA TGTGCCAGCATGGTAGCGGGGGACTTCCAAGAGACCCAGTACTTC. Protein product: CASMVAGDFQETQYF.

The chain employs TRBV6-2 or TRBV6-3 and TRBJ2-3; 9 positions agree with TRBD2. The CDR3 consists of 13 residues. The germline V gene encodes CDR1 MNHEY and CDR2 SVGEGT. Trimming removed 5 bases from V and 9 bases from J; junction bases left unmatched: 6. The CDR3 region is CASSLTSGTTQYF. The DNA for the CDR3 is TGTGCCAGCAGTCTGACTAGCGGTACGACGCAGTATTTT.

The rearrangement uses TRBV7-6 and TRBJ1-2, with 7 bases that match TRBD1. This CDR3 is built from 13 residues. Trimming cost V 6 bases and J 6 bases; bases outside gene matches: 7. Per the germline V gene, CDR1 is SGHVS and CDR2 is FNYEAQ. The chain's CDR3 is CASSPTTGHGYTF. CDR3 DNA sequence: TGTGCCAGCAGTCCAACGACAGGGCATGGCTACACCTTC.

The CDR3 loop is CASSPGQGGMRETQYF. In DNA form, the CDR3 reads TGTGCCAGCAGCCCAGGACAGGGGGGGATGAGGGAGACCCAGTACTTC. V and J are TRBV7-8 and TRBJ2-5, with TRBD1 identical over 10 bases. The CDR3 sequence is 16 residues long. V lost 5 bases, J lost 5 bases, and 11 bases stayed unmatched. Germline CDR1 is SGHVS and CDR2 is FQNEAQ.